What follows are 21 T cell receptor beta chains derived from one specimen sequenced in a study of blood T cell repertoires in COVID-19. The data were produced by immunoSEQ multiplex PCR, yet TCRdb's version contains in-frame clones alone and is incomplete. This repertoire shows fewer than 150,000 clones, about 78% found once; its top ten account for 10% to 11%. The sample consisted of peripheral blood. These receptors were obtained from a man aged 55 to 70 who had recovered from COVID-19.

The V gene is TRBV3-1 (or the pseudogene TRBV3-2), the J gene TRBJ1-5; possibly TRBD1 for D (5 bases). The CDR3 contains 14 residues. Germline V gene lookup returns CDR1 LGHDT and CDR2 YNNKEL (reference sequence). Trimming removed 4 bases from V and 2 bases from J, with 9 bases in between. The CDR3 is CASSPRGGNQPQHF. CDR3 bases: TGTGCCAGCAGCCCACGGGGGGGCAATCAGCCCCAGCATTTT.

The chain employs TRBV10-3 and TRBJ1-2; the D is unclear. The CDR3 totals 12 residues. V was cut by 3 bases and J by 1 base, with 3 bases left in between. The germline V gene encodes CDR1 ENHRY and CDR2 SYGVKD. CDR3 region: CAISDVNYGYTF. DNA of the CDR3: TGTGCCATCAGTGACGTTAACTATGGCTACACCTTC.

The table lists this clone with a few counts. V usage is TRBV28 and J usage is TRBJ1-5; D gene unclear. Germline CDR1 reads MDHEN; CDR2 reads SYDVKM. The ends were cut back, 6 bases at V and 1 base at J, with 16 bases in the middle. The CDR3 is 16 residues long. DNA of the CDR3: TGTGCCAGCAGGCCCAACTTGAGTATGAGCAATCAGCCCCAGCATTTT. It encodes CASRPNLSMSNQPQHF.

The chain uses TRBV6-2 or TRBV6-3 and TRBJ2-5; D unresolved. The germline V gene encodes CDR1 MNHEY and CDR2 SVGEGT. Trimming cost V 6 bases and J 2 bases, with 10 bases left between them. The CDR3 has 13 amino acids. CDR3 in DNA: TGTGCCAGCAGCTTCCGGTCGCAAGAGACCCAGTACTTC. As protein: CASSFRSQETQYF.

The genes are TRBV4-1 and TRBJ1-2; D gene uncertain. Trimming shortened V by 2 bases and J by 6 bases, and 13 bases separated the two germline ends. This CDR3 has 14 residues. Germline V gene sequence: CDR1 MGHRA, CDR2 YSYEKL. Here the CDR3 DNA reads TGCGCCAGCAGCCAACTCCTGGCCGGAGATGGCTACACCTTC. Translating it yields CASSQLLAGDGYTF.

The J gene is TRBJ2-3, the V gene TRBV27; 7 bases align to TRBD1. In germline, CDR1 is MNHEY, CDR2 SMNVEV (reference sequence). This CDR3 has 14 residues. The V gene end was trimmed by 5 bases and the J gene end by 1 base; junction bases not matched to a gene: 3. The CDR3 here is CASSLDRGTDTQYF. The CDR3 coding sequence is TGTGCCAGCAGTCTCGACAGGGGCACAGATACGCAGTATTTT.

The chain joins TRBV2 to TRBJ1-2, with 7 bases aligning to TRBD1. The CDR3 extends over 15 amino acids. Germline CDR1 reads SNHLY; CDR2 reads FYNNEI. J lost 3 bases, V lost 7 bases, and 11 bases had no gene match. CDR3 protein: CASTLDRVSDYGYTF. In nucleotides, the CDR3 is TGTGCCAGCACTCTAGACAGGGTGTCAGACTATGGCTACACCTTC.

This chain uses TRBV30 with TRBJ1-6; 7 bases map to TRBD1. V shed 3 bases, J shed 7 bases, and the junction held 9 bases outside the gene matches. This CDR3 region has 15 residues. Germline CDR1 is GTSNPN and CDR2 is SVGIG (reference sequence). CDR3 region: CAWSAPGQLNSPLHF. CDR3 sequence (DNA): TGTGCCTGGAGCGCACCGGGACAGCTAAATTCACCCCTCCACTTT.

The chain links TRBV12-3 or TRBV12-4 to TRBJ2-5; 8 nucleotides line up with TRBD2. This CDR3 has 13 residues. V lost 7 bases and J lost 4; bases outside the gene matches: 5. CDR3 protein: CASTGRAIETQYF. Written as DNA, the CDR3 is TGTGCCAGCACCGGGAGGGCTATAGAGACCCAGTACTTC.

This clone showed up just a few times. The chain joins TRBV20-1 to TRBJ2-1; D gene unclear. The CDR3 contains 12 residues. V lost 3 bases, J lost 4 bases, and 7 bases lay in between. The germline gives CDR1 DFQATT, CDR2 SNEGSKA (reference sequence). DNA for the CDR3: TGCAGTGCTAGTCCTATATACAATGAGCAGTTCTTC. It codes for CSASPIYNEQFF.

Only one count was recorded for this clone. This chain links TRBV3-1 (or the pseudogene TRBV3-2) with TRBJ2-7; TRBD2 agrees at 7 bases. The germline V gene has CDR1 LGHDT and CDR2 YNNKEL (reference sequence). The ends lost 1 base at V and 2 bases at J; junction bases unmatched: 2. The CDR3 totals 14 residues. The CDR3 loop is CASSQGGTTYEQYF. The CDR3 region has the DNA TGTGCCAGCAGCCAAGGTGGGACTACCTACGAGCAGTACTTC.

The genes are TRBV7-6 and TRBJ1-1; D call uncertain. CDR1 and CDR2 (germline): SGHVS, FNYEAQ. V lost 0 bases and J 1 base, leaving 9 bases between the germline ends. CDR3 size: 15 residues. For the CDR3, the DNA is TGTGCCAGCAGCTTAGCGGAGCACCCGAACACTGAAGCTTTCTTT. It codes for CASSLAEHPNTEAFF.

J is TRBJ2-2 and V is TRBV19, with D possibly being TRBD2 (7 bases). The germline V gene encodes CDR1 LNHDA and CDR2 SQIVND (reference sequence). The CDR3 runs to 14 residues. The V and J ends lost 7 bases and 4 bases respectively, with 13 bases between them. Here the CDR3 reads CASTRGGGTGELFF. As DNA, the CDR3 is TGTGCCAGTACTCGAGGGGGGGGCACCGGGGAGCTGTTTTTT.

This chain links TRBV5-1 with TRBJ2-3; 10 bases match TRBD2. The V gene end was trimmed by 3 bases and the J gene end by 3 bases; junction bases not matched to a gene: 4. The germline V gene encodes CDR1 SGHRS and CDR2 YFSETQ. The CDR3 has 15 amino acids. In DNA, the CDR3 is TGCGCCAGCAGCTGGAGTAGCGGGGGGACAGATACGCAGTATTTT. This gives the protein CASSWSSGGTDTQYF.

This clone was observed a handful of times. The chain carries TRBV2 and TRBJ2-6; TRBD1 agrees at 8 bases. Trimming took 8 bases from V and 4 from J; bases not matched to a gene: 4. Germline CDR1 reads SNHLY; CDR2 reads FYNNEI. This CDR3 has 14 residues. The CDR3 region has the DNA TGTGCCAGCGGACAGGGTGTAGGGGCCAACGTCCTGACTTTC. This sequence encodes CASGQGVGANVLTF.

J is TRBJ1-6 and V is TRBV5-1; D uncertain. V lost 4 bases, J lost 7 bases, and 15 bases lay in between. The CDR3 extends over 15 amino acids. Germline V gene lookup returns CDR1 SGHRS and CDR2 YFSETQ. CDR3: CASSQRGEENSPLHF. In DNA form, the CDR3 reads TGCGCCAGCAGCCAACGTGGAGAGGAAAATTCACCCCTCCACTTT.

The V call is TRBV7-2, the J call TRBJ2-1; D is possibly TRBD2 (5 bases). Trimming cost V 5 bases and J 7 bases, with 9 bases left between them. The CDR3 is made up of 12 amino acids. Germline CDR1 and CDR2: SGHTA and FQGNSA. The CDR3 is CASSLERNEQFF. CDR3 sequence (DNA): TGTGCCAGCAGCCTAGAGCGGAATGAGCAGTTCTTC.

The V and J genes are TRBV5-1 and TRBJ2-5; 12 bases match TRBD2. The J segment lost 5 bases and the V segment lost 2 bases, leaving 7 bases of the junction unmatched. Germline CDR1 SGHRS, CDR2 YFSETQ. This CDR3 has 16 residues. CDR3 DNA: TGCGCCAGCAGCTTTTCTAGCGGGGGGGCCGAGGAGACCCAGTACTTC. This codes for CASSFSSGGAEETQYF.

The table lists this clone with a few counts. The chain couples TRBV19 to TRBJ1-1; 7 bases agree with TRBD1. The CDR3 runs to 16 residues. The germline V gene has CDR1 LNHDA and CDR2 SQIVND (reference sequence). Trimming took 4 bases from V and 0 from J; bases not matched to a gene: 8. In DNA form, the CDR3 reads TGTGCCAGTAGTACGCCACAGGGGCTGATGAACACTGAAGCTTTCTTT. Amino acids: CASSTPQGLMNTEAFF.

This chain joins TRBV19 and TRBJ2-7; no definite D call. The CDR3 loop spans 15 amino acids. The germline V and J ends were trimmed by 6 bases and 4 bases, with 19 bases remaining between them. CDR1 is LNHDA, CDR2 SQIVND, per germline (reference sequence). The CDR3 sequence is CASSSQTLGWYEQYF. CDR3 DNA sequence: TGTGCCAGTAGCTCACAGACCTTAGGATGGTACGAGCAGTACTTC.

V gene TRBV12-3 or TRBV12-4 combines with J gene TRBJ2-5; a possible D gene is TRBD1 (5 bases). Trimming left V 4 bases short and J 5 bases short, with 11 bases between. The length of the CDR3 is 13 residues. CDR3 sequence (DNA): TGTGCCAGCAGTTGGGGCTTAGAGGAGACCCAGTACTTC. It translates to CASSWGLEETQYF.